This is a list of T cell receptor beta chains from one sample in a study of cytomegalovirus exposure and HLA in healthy donors. Generated by immunoSEQ multiplex PCR, the TCRdb table keeps only in-frame clones and is missing some. Among around 92,000 clones listed, over 65% were seen once. Sequenced material: PBMCs. Receptor source: a man between 60 and 70 years old in good health and CMV-seropositive. Both conserved end residues are part of each CDR3. A D gene is named only where the DNA matches it firmly. Clone size, where shown, is once, few, many, or a class for clones that have expanded.

d_gene,j_gene,v_gene,abundance,CDR3aa,CDR3nt
TRBD2,TRBJ2-2,TRBV7-6,NA,CASTPRAGGSTNTGELFF,TGTGCCAGCACCCCAAGGGCGGGGGGTTCCACGAACACCGGGGAGCTGTTTTTT
TRBD1,TRBJ2-6,TRBV9,NA,CASSGTTGAGANVLTF,TGTGCCAGCAGCGGGACAACAGGGGCTGGGGCCAACGTCCTGACTTTC
NA,TRBJ1-5,TRBV7-6,NA,CASSLGDTGYQPQHF,TGTGCCAGCAGCTTGGGAGACACTGGTTATCAGCCCCAGCATTTT
NA,TRBJ2-7,TRBV6-5,NA,CASSFDSLGEQYF,TGTGCCAGCAGTTTCGACAGCCTAGGGGAGCAGTACTTC
NA,TRBJ1-4,TRBV4-1,few,CASSQMPGEKLFF,TGCGCCAGCAGCCAAATGCCGGGGGAAAAACTGTTTTTT
TRBD1,TRBJ2-7,TRBV4-2,NA,CASSQVRTTGPYEQYF,TGTGCCAGCAGCCAAGTGCGAACGACAGGGCCCTACGAGCAGTACTTC
NA,TRBJ2-7,TRBV4-1,NA,CASSQVPGEGYEQYF,TGCGCCAGCAGCCAAGTTCCAGGGGAGGGCTACGAGCAGTACTTC
TRBD1,TRBJ2-1,TRBV4-1,NA,CASSQGDRGYNEQFF,TGCGCCAGCAGCCAAGGGGACAGGGGGTACAATGAGCAGTTCTTC
NA,TRBJ2-2,TRBV5-1,NA,CASSSAEAGELFF,TGCGCCAGCAGCTCGGCCGAGGCCGGGGAGCTGTTTTTT
NA,TRBJ2-2,TRBV30,NA,CAWSVGHRNTGELFF,TGTGCCTGGAGTGTGGGACATAGAAACACCGGGGAGCTGTTTTTT
NA,TRBJ2-7,TRBV5-1,NA,CASSLDYYEQYF,TGCGCCAGCAGTCTCGACTACTACGAGCAGTACTTC
NA,TRBJ1-2,TRBV6-1,NA,CASRLGQSANYGYTF,TGTGCCAGCAGACTTGGACAGAGTGCCAACTATGGCTACACCTTC
TRBD1,TRBJ2-2,TRBV19,NA,CASSIEGAGQGRTGELFF,TGTGCCAGTAGTATAGAGGGGGCTGGACAGGGCCGAACCGGGGAGCTGTTTTTT
NA,TRBJ2-2,TRBV18,NA,CASSQGLTGELFF,TGTGCCAGCTCGCAGGGTTTAACCGGGGAGCTGTTTTTT
TRBD1,TRBJ1-6,TRBV7-2,NA,CASSFYSAPDRGGSPLHF,TGTGCCAGCAGCTTCTATAGTGCTCCGGACAGGGGTGGGTCACCCCTCCACTTT
TRBD2,TRBJ2-7,TRBV9,NA,CASSVSASGSYEQYF,TGTGCCAGCAGCGTATCGGCTAGCGGGAGCTACGAGCAGTACTTC
NA,TRBJ2-7,TRBV5-6,few,CASSMASYEQYF,TGTGCCAGCAGCATGGCGTCCTACGAGCAGTACTTC
TRBD1,TRBJ1-5,TRBV12-5,NA,CASDPGTGGLYQPQHF,TGTGCTAGTGACCCAGGGACAGGGGGCTTATATCAGCCCCAGCATTTT
TRBD1,TRBJ2-3,TRBV19,few,CASSAYRGSTDTQYF,TGTGCCAGTAGTGCCTACAGGGGTAGCACAGATACGCAGTATTTT
NA,TRBJ2-1,TRBV6-5,NA,CASSYGGIGSNEQFF,TGTGCCAGCAGTTACGGCGGCATAGGCTCCAATGAGCAGTTCTTC
TRBD1,TRBJ2-1,TRBV2,once,CASNRDRGPSEQFF,TGTGCCAGCAATCGGGACAGGGGCCCCTCAGAGCAGTTCTTC
TRBD1,TRBJ2-7,TRBV4-1,NA,CASSSLGTGYEQYF,TGCGCCAGCAGCAGTCTGGGGACAGGTTACGAGCAGTACTTC
TRBD1,TRBJ2-7,TRBV27,NA,CASSLRTGQVYEQYF,TGTGCCAGCAGCCTCAGGACAGGCCAAGTTTACGAGCAGTACTTC
TRBD1,TRBJ1-6,TRBV7-2,NA,CASSLATGEDSPLHF,TGTGCCAGCAGCTTAGCTACAGGGGAGGATTCACCCCTCCACTTT
TRBD2,TRBJ2-5,TRBV10-1,NA,CASSETSGVDRTQYF,TGCGCCAGCAGTGAGACTAGCGGGGTAGATCGGACCCAGTACTTC
NA,TRBJ2-2,TRBV2,NA,CASRGAPNTGELFF,TGTGCCAGCAGAGGGGCCCCGAACACCGGGGAGCTGTTTTTT
NA,TRBJ1-1,TRBV6-5,NA,CASSRGGTEAFF,TGTGCCAGCAGTCGGGGGGGCACTGAAGCTTTCTTT
TRBD2,TRBJ2-2,TRBV5-4,NA,CASSRTSGGAGELFF,TGTGCCAGCAGCAGGACTAGCGGGGGGGCCGGGGAGCTGTTTTTT
NA,TRBJ1-1,TRBV6-1,NA,CASSLSGTEAFF,TGTGCCAGCAGTCTTTCAGGGACTGAAGCTTTCTTT
NA,TRBJ2-3,TRBV6-5,NA,CASKAAQATDTQYF,TGTGCCAGCAAAGCTGCTCAGGCCACAGATACGCAGTATTTT
TRBD1,TRBJ2-7,TRBV19,NA,CASSSIPGQGLYEQYF,TGTGCCAGTAGCAGTATACCCGGACAGGGTTTATACGAGCAGTACTTC
TRBD1,TRBJ2-7,TRBV7-8,NA,CASSLGTGQYF,TGTGCCAGCAGCTTGGGGACAGGACAGTACTTC
TRBD1,TRBJ2-7,TRBV7-6,NA,CASSLRGRDEQYF,TGTGCCAGCAGCTTAAGGGGGCGGGACGAGCAGTACTTC
TRBD1,TRBJ2-7,TRBV5-8,NA,CASSLVPGQFYEQYF,TGTGCCAGCAGCTTGGTTCCGGGACAGTTCTACGAGCAGTACTTC
NA,TRBJ1-4,TRBV27,NA,CASSLQGYTTNEKLFF,TGTGCCAGCAGTTTACAGGGTTATACAACTAATGAAAAACTGTTTTTT
TRBD2,TRBJ2-3,TRBV5-4,NA,CANSTAGGSTDTQYF,TGTGCCAACAGCACCGCGGGGGGAAGCACAGATACGCAGTATTTT
NA,TRBJ1-1,TRBV28,NA,CASSFLGGRSTEAFF,TGTGCCAGCAGTTTTTTGGGGGGAAGGTCCACTGAAGCTTTCTTT
TRBD1,TRBJ1-4,TRBV30,NA,CAWSVIGQGEKLFF,TGTGCCTGGAGTGTAATAGGACAGGGTGAAAAACTGTTTTTT
TRBD1,TRBJ2-3,TRBV30,NA,CAWRRGRTLTDTQYF,TGTGCCTGGAGGAGGGGGCGGACCCTCACAGATACGCAGTATTTT
NA,TRBJ1-1,TRBV7-9,few,CASSPILGTVLPF,TGTGCCAGCAGCCCGATCCTGGGGACTGTCCTACCATTT
TRBD1,TRBJ2-5,TRBV4-2,NA,CASSQDGKTGVGETQYF,TGTGCCAGCAGCCAAGACGGCAAAACAGGGGTGGGAGAGACCCAGTACTTC